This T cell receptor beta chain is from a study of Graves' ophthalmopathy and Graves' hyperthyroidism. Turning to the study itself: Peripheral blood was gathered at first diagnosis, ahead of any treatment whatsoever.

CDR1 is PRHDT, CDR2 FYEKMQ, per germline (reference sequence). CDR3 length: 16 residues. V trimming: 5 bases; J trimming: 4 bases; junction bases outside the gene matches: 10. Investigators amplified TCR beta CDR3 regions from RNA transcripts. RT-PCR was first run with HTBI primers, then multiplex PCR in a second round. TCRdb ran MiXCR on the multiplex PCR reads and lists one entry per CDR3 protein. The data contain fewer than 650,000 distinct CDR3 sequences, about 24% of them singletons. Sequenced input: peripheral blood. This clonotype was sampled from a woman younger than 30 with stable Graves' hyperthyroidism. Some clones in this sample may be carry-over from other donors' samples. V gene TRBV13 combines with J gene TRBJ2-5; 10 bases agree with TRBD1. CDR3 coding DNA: TGTGCCAGCAGCGTCCGACAGGGGGCCGGTAGAGAGACCCAGTACTTC. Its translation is CASSVRQGAGRETQYF.